This TCR beta chain was profiled in a study of T cells in Graves' hyperthyroidism and ophthalmopathy. Orbital computed tomography and thyroid ultrasound, together with serum TRAb and thyroxine and clinical symptoms, were used for diagnoses. Study-wide points: Ophthalmopathy was identified by the model a median roughly 6.5 months ahead of onset. Ophthalmopathy and stable hyperthyroidism were separated by a 13 V-J model. Blood also held most thyroid clonotypes expanded beyond 0.001.

This clonotype was found many times. Its antigen is still unknown. The investigators amplified TCR beta CDR3 regions from RNA transcripts. The study used the HTBI primer set for a first-round RT-PCR of the TCR CDR3. TCRdb re-called the multiplex PCR reads with MiXCR, one entry per CDR3 protein. The sample holds roughly 550,000 distinct CDR3 sequences, 16% seen once. Germline V gives CDR1 SEHNR, CDR2 FQNEAQ (reference sequence). V was pared by 5 bases and J by 6 bases, with 6 bases of the junction left unmatched. The CDR3 has 14 residues. Sequencing was done on a sample of blood. The clonotype was recovered from a woman aged 25 to 45 with Graves' ophthalmopathy. The chain carries TRBV7-9 and TRBJ2-7, with 11 bases matching TRBD1. CDR3 region: CASSEDRGLSEQYF. CDR3 DNA sequence: TGTGCCAGCAGCGAGGACAGGGGGCTTAGCGAGCAGTACTTC.